The next 17 T cell receptor beta chains were all read from a single sample in a study of spatial heterogeneity in lung cancer. Study-level results: Expanded intratumoral alpha and beta TCR counts tracked tumor mutation counts.

TCRdb fed the 5' RACE reads into MiXCR, producing one record per CDR3 protein. The table has about 18,000 distinct CDR3 sequences, 9.5% to 10% seen once. Specified time point: sample taken at primary tumor resection. Their antigen targets remain unknown. This sample comprised lung tumor tissue, obtained at surgery. The receptors here all came from a female donor with early-stage non-small cell lung cancer.

This clonotype was seen a few times. The library was prepared for alpha chains; this beta chain is a stray read, so its frequency means little. V usage is TRBV27 and J usage is TRBJ2-5; D is ambiguous. The CDR3 has 13 residues. Between the trimmed V and J ends, which lost 6 bases and 1 base, there was a span of 9 bases. CDR1 is MNHEY, CDR2 SMNVEV, per germline (reference sequence). The CDR3 loop reads CASSTLAQETQYF. Written as DNA, the CDR3 is TGTGCCAGCAGCACCCTGGCCCAAGAGACCCAGTACTTC.

This clonotype was seen more than once but under ten times. With the library built for alpha chains, this beta chain is off target and its frequency is not meaningful. V usage is TRBV24-1 and J usage is TRBJ2-1; TRBD2 aligns across 12 bases. V lost 7 bases, J lost 7 bases, and 19 bases stayed unmatched. This CDR3 has 19 residues. CDR1 is KGHDR and CDR2 is SFDVKD in the germline V gene. The CDR3 is CATRHIPPTTSGGGNEQFF. DNA for the CDR3: TGTGCCACCAGGCACATCCCCCCCACGACTAGCGGGGGAGGGAATGAGCAGTTCTTC.

This clonotype was detected many times. This beta chain is an unintended read in a library built for alpha chains; its size means little. This chain links TRBV7-3 with TRBJ1-1; D is uncertain. The CDR3 is made up of 13 amino acids. Trimming removed 5 bases from V and 7 bases from J, with 14 bases in between. Germline CDR1 reads SGHTA; CDR2 reads FQGTGA. The CDR3: CASSLSPSLEAFF. CDR3 coding DNA: TGTGCCAGCAGCCTGAGTCCCTCCCTTGAAGCTTTCTTT.

This clonotype has only a few counts. This beta chain was picked up by a library intended for alpha chains and is off target, so its count carries little meaning. The rearrangement links TRBV7-9 to TRBJ1-2, with D tentatively TRBD1 (6 bases). Germline lookup yields CDR1 SEHNR and CDR2 FQNEAQ (reference sequence). V was clipped by 4 bases and J by 3 bases, with 15 bases between them. The CDR3 is 15 amino acids. CDR3 DNA sequence: TGTGCCAGCAGCTCCGAGACAGGCGGCGACTATGGCTACACCTTC. Translation gives CASSSETGGDYGYTF.

This clonotype is medium-sized within its sample. A library made for alpha chains picked up this beta chain off target, so its size means little. V usage is TRBV6-2 or TRBV6-3 and J usage is TRBJ2-7; D could derive from TRBD1 or TRBD2 (5 bases each). The CDR3 length is 15 residues. With 6 bases removed from V and 3 bases from J, the gap between germline ends came to 18 bases. Germline V gene lookup returns CDR1 MNHEY and CDR2 SVGEGT. The CDR3 DNA is TGTGCCAGCAGATTCAACTGGGACGTCTACTACGAGCAGTACTTC. Its protein is CASRFNWDVYYEQYF.

This clonotype appeared a few times. This beta chain lies outside the target of a library built for alpha chains; its clone size means little. The chain joins TRBV7-2 to TRBJ2-5; perhaps TRBD1 as D (6 bases). Trimming shortened V by 0 bases and J by 2 bases, and 10 bases separated the two germline ends. Germline V gene lookup returns CDR1 SGHTA and CDR2 FQGNSA. CDR3 length equals 15 residues. CDR3 amino acids: CASSLASGTQETQYF. The CDR3 DNA reads TGTGCCAGCAGCTTAGCGTCGGGGACACAAGAGACCCAGTACTTC. The whole variable domain, remainder taken from reference TRBV7-2 and TRBJ2-5, is GAGVSQSPSNKVTEKGKDVELRCDPISGHTALYWYRQSLGQGLEFLIYFQGNSAPDKSGLPSDRFSAERTGGSVSTLTIQRTQQEDSAVYLCASSLASGTQETQYFGPGTRLLVL.

This clonotype was observed many times. This beta chain lies outside the target of a library built for alpha chains; its clone size means little. V usage is TRBV28 and J usage is TRBJ2-6; D is unclear. In germline, CDR1 is MDHEN, CDR2 SYDVKM. The ends were cut back, 8 bases at V and 4 bases at J, with 9 bases in the middle. The CDR3 has 13 amino acids. CDR3 bases: TGTGCCAGCCAACTGGGGGGGGCCAACGTCCTGACTTTC. Its translation: CASQLGGANVLTF.

This clonotype was counted a few times. For a library built for alpha chains, this beta chain is a stray read; little rests on its size. The chain carries TRBV24-1 and TRBJ2-3, with 9 bases that match TRBD2. CDR1 and CDR2 (germline): KGHDR, SFDVKD. V gave up 3 bases and J gave up 2 bases; unmatched junction bases: 5. The CDR3 is 16 residues long. The CDR3 is CATSDTVAGDTDTQYF. In DNA form, the CDR3 reads TGTGCCACCAGTGATACAGTAGCGGGGGACACAGATACGCAGTATTTT.

Ten or more counts support this clonotype. This beta chain is an unintended read in a library built for alpha chains; its size means little. The J gene is TRBJ2-1, the V gene TRBV18; D is perhaps TRBD2 (7 bases). Deletions cut 3 bases from V and 9 bases from J, with 15 bases between. Per the germline V gene, CDR1 is KGHSH and CDR2 is LQKENI. This CDR3 contains 14 residues. The DNA for the CDR3 is TGTGCCAGCTCACCTACCAGGGGAGGGTCTGAGCAGTTCTTC. Protein product: CASSPTRGGSEQFF.

For this clonotype: Within a library made for alpha chains, this beta chain is off target, and its count is uninformative. This chain joins TRBV6-6 and TRBJ2-1; 8 nucleotides line up with TRBD1. With V trimmed by 7 bases and J by 5 bases, 10 bases remained unmatched. The CDR3 length is 15 residues. Germline V gene sequence: CDR1 MNHNY, CDR2 SVGAGI (reference sequence). CDR3 coding DNA: TGTGCCAGCAACCCCGGACAGGGAGGCCACAATGAGCAGTTCTTC. Its protein is CASNPGQGGHNEQFF.

This clonotype was picked up many times. As an off-target read in a library built for alpha chains, this beta chain has a frequency of little significance. J is TRBJ2-7 and V is TRBV13; TRBD1 aligns across 7 bases. Unmatched junction bases numbered 6, after V lost 4 bases and J lost 0 bases. The germline V gene encodes CDR1 PRHDT and CDR2 FYEKMQ (reference sequence). This CDR3 has 15 residues. As DNA, the CDR3 is TGTGCCAGCAGCTCCCGACAGGGATTCTCCTACGAGCAGTACTTC. It codes for CASSSRQGFSYEQYF. Combining the CDR3 with reference TRBV13 and TRBJ2-7 gives the whole variable domain AAGVIQSPRHLIKEKRETATLKCYPIPRHDTVYWYQQGPGQDPQFLISFYEKMQSDKGSIPDRFSAQQFSDYHSELNMSSLELGDSALYFCASSSRQGFSYEQYFGPGTRLTVT.

Concerning this clonotype itself: In a library made to pick up alpha chains, this beta chain is a stray read with a size that means little. The chain carries TRBV6-1 and TRBJ2-7; maybe TRBD1 (5 bases). The CDR3 is made up of 11 amino acids. From germline, CDR1 is MNHNS and CDR2 SASEGT. V dropped 3 bases and J dropped 5 bases, with 5 bases sitting between them. CDR3 protein: CASSDRDEQYF. CDR3 coding DNA: TGTGCCAGCAGTGACAGGGACGAGCAGTACTTC.

This clonotype was found many times. Since it is a stray read in a library aimed at alpha chains, this beta chain has a size that is not meaningful. The chain recombines TRBV20-1 with TRBJ2-3; TRBD1 agrees at 8 bases. The CDR3 is 13 amino acids. Germline V CDR1 and CDR2: DFQATT, SNEGSKA (reference sequence). V gave up 5 bases and J gave up 8 bases; unmatched junction bases: 9. CDR3 coding DNA: TGCAGTGCTTCTGGACAGGGATGGGGTACGCAGTATTTT. Translation gives CSASGQGWGTQYF.

In regard to this clonotype: In a library made to pick up alpha chains, this beta chain is a stray read with a size that means little. The V call is TRBV4-3, the J call TRBJ2-3; D uncertain. The germline gives CDR1 LGHNA, CDR2 YSLEER. V was clipped by 0 bases and J by 2 bases, with 15 bases between them. CDR3 size: 17 residues. The CDR3 here is CASSQEWGQGHTDTQYF. In DNA form, the CDR3 reads TGCGCCAGCAGCCAAGAATGGGGTCAAGGGCACACAGATACGCAGTATTTT.

In this sample, this clonotype turned up many times. A library made for alpha chains picked up this beta chain off target, so its size means little. The rearrangement links TRBV19 to TRBJ1-5; weak D call: TRBD1 (5 bases). The CDR3 runs 14 residues. V lost 1 base and J lost 8, with 12 bases in between. Germline loops: CDR1 LNHDA, CDR2 SQIVND (reference sequence). In nucleotides, the CDR3 is TGTGCCAGTAGTATAGGCCGGGACGACAAGCCCCAGCATTTT. Its protein is CASSIGRDDKPQHF.

This clonotype has more than one count but fewer than ten. Because the library targeted alpha chains, this beta chain is an off-target read whose size means little. The rearrangement uses TRBV6-1 and TRBJ2-1, with 9 bases aligning to TRBD2. The CDR3 has 15 residues. Germline lookup yields CDR1 MNHNS and CDR2 SASEGT. V shed 3 bases, J shed 3 bases, and the junction held 3 bases outside the gene matches. CDR3 coding DNA: TGTGCCAGCAGTGAGGGTAGCGGGGGCTACAATGAGCAGTTCTTC. Translating it yields CASSEGSGGYNEQFF.

A word on this clonotype: For a library built for alpha chains, this beta chain is a stray read; little rests on its size. The V and J genes are TRBV11-3 and TRBJ2-1; 10 bases align to TRBD1. The CDR3 runs to 16 residues. The J segment lost 5 bases and the V segment lost 5 bases, leaving 9 bases of the junction unmatched. Germline V lookup: CDR1 SGHNT, CDR2 YENEEA. CDR3 in amino acids: CASSPLGQGKNNEQFF. The CDR3 DNA sequence: TGTGCCAGCAGCCCCCTGGGACAGGGGAAAAACAATGAGCAGTTCTTC.